This T cell receptor beta chain was observed in a study of early T cells in non-severe SARS-CoV-2 infection. TCRdb itself ran the 5' RACE reads through MiXCR, one entry per CDR3 protein. This table has around 52,000 distinct CDR3 sequences, roughly 13% appearing once. This CDR3 comprises 15 residues. Germline V gene lookup returns CDR1 SNHLY and CDR2 FYNNEI. After removal of 8 bases from V and 7 bases from J, the junction contained 14 bases not matched to a gene. This clonotype was observed at least ten times. Source material: whole blood. The chain carries TRBV2 and TRBJ2-5; 9 nucleotides agree with TRBD2. This TCR derives from an adult who was a healthcare worker with PCR-confirmed SARS-CoV-2 infection or an uninfected control (not recorded which). This CDR3 reads CASRVGSGGRGTQYF. CDR3 nucleotide sequence: TGTGCCAGCCGGGTTGGTAGCGGGGGTCGGGGGACCCAGTACTTC.